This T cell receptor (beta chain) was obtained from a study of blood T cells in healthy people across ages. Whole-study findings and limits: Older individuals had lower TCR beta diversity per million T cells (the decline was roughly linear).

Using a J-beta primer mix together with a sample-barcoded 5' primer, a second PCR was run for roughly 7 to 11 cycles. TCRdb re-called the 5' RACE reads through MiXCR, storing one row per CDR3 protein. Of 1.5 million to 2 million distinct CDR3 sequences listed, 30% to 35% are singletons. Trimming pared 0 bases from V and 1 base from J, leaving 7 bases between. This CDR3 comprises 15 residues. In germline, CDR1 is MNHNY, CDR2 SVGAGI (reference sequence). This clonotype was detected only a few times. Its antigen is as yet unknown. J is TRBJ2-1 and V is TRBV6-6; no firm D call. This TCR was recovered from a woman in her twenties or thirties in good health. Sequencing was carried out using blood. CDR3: CASSYSEESYNEQFF. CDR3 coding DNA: TGTGCCAGCAGTTACTCTGAGGAGTCCTACAATGAGCAGTTCTTC.